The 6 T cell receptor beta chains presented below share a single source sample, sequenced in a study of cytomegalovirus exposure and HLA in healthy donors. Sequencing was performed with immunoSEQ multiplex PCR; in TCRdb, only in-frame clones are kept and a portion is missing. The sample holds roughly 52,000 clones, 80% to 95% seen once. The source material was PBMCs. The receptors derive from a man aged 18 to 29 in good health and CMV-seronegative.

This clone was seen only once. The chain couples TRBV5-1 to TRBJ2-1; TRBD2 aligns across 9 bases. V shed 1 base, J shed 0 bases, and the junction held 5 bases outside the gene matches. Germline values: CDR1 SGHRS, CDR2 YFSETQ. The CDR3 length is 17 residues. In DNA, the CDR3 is TGCGCCAGCAGCTTGAGAGCGGGAGGCCTCTCCTACAATGAGCAGTTCTTC. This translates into CASSLRAGGLSYNEQFF.

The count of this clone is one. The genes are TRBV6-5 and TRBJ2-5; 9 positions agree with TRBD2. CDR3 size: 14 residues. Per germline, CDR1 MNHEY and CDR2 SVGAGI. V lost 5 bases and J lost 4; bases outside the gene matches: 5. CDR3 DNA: TGTGCCAGCAGTGTAGCGGGAGTTCGAGAGACCCAGTACTTC. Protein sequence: CASSVAGVRETQYF.

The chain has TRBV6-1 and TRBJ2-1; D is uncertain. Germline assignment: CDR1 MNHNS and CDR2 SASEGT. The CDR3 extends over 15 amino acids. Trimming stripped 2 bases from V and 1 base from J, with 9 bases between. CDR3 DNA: TGTGCCAGCAGTGAACTAGATGGGTCCTACAATGAGCAGTTCTTC. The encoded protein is CASSELDGSYNEQFF.

The CDR3 protein is CASSSTQARQYF. The CDR3 coding sequence is TGTGCCAGCAGCTCCACACAGGCTCGGCAGTACTTC. This rearrangement joins TRBV7-2 to TRBJ2-7; D is perhaps TRBD1 (5 bases). CDR3 size: 12 residues. The germline gives CDR1 SGHTA, CDR2 FQGNSA. Trimming took off 4 bases at V and 9 bases at J, with 13 bases between the two ends.

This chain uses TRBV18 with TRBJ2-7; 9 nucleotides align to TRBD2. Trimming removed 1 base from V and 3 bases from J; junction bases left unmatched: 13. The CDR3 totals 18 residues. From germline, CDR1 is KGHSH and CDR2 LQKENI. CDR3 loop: CASSPRVGTSQTNYEQYF. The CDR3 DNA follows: TGTGCCAGCTCACCACGTGTAGGGACTAGCCAAACAAACTACGAGCAGTACTTC.

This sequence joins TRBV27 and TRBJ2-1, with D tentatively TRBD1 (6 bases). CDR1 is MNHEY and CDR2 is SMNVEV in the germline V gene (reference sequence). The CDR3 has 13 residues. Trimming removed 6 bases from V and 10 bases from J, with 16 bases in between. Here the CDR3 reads CASSPPDRLEQFF. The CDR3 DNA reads TGTGCCAGCAGCCCCCCTGACAGGTTAGAGCAGTTCTTC.